Listed below are T cell receptor beta chains from one sample, sequenced in a study of blood T cell repertoires in COVID-19. Some clones are missing from TCRdb's copy, which holds only in-frame ones; the method was immunoSEQ multiplex PCR. The sample has about 140,000 clones, approximately 90% seen once. The sample comprised peripheral blood. The receptor source for this set is a human donor with COVID-19, enrolled during active disease. The donor label of this sample is uncertain. CDR3s include the opening cysteine and the closing phenylalanine or tryptophan. D genes are given only for firm matches. A clone size is listed for some rows: how often the clone was seen (once, few, many), or a class if it is expanded.

size	V	J	D	DNA	CDR3
NA	TRBV7-3	TRBJ2-1	NA	TGTGCCAGCAGCAAGACAGAGGCGAACAATGAGCAGTTCTTC	CASSKTEANNEQFF
NA	TRBV5-4	TRBJ2-3	TRBD2	TGTGCCAGCAGCTGGGAGCGGGGGAGCACAGATACGCAGTATTTT	CASSWERGSTDTQYF
NA	TRBV3-1/TRBV3-2	TRBJ2-3	TRBD2	TGTGCCAGCAGCCAACGGGGACTAGCGGGAGTTGTAGATACGCAGTATTTT	CASSQRGLAGVVDTQYF
few	TRBV9	TRBJ2-5	TRBD2	TGTGCCAGCAGCTTCGGACTAGCGGGGGCCTACCAAGAGACCCAGTACTTC	CASSFGLAGAYQETQYF
NA	TRBV7-9	TRBJ1-1	NA	TGTGCCAGCAGCTTAAGCTCCCTAGACAACACTGAAGCTTTCTTT	CASSLSSLDNTEAFF
NA	TRBV5-1	TRBJ1-1	TRBD1	TGCGCCAGCAGCGCACATACAGGGGAGAGTACTGAAGCTTTCTTT	CASSAHTGESTEAFF
NA	TRBV11-2	TRBJ1-1	NA	TGTGCCAGCAGCACAGGTTGGGCTGAAGCTTTCTTT	CASSTGWAEAFF
NA	TRBV5-4	TRBJ2-7	TRBD2	TGTGCCAGCAGCTTCGGACTAGAGGTATACGAGCAGTACTTC	CASSFGLEVYEQYF
NA	TRBV5-6	TRBJ2-1	NA	TGTGCCAGCAGCTTGCCGGGATCCGGCTCCTACAATGAGCAGTTCTTC	CASSLPGSGSYNEQFF
NA	TRBV5-1	TRBJ2-1	NA	TGCGCCAGCAGCCGGCTAGGGGTAGGTGAGCAGTTCTTC	CASSRLGVGEQFF
NA	TRBV6-5	TRBJ1-1	NA	TGTGCCAGCAGTCGACAGGTGGAAACTGAAGCTTTCTTT	CASSRQVETEAFF
NA	TRBV7-6	TRBJ2-3	TRBD2	TGTGCCAGCAGCTCCGTAGCGGGGTTGGGCACAGATACGCAGTATTTT	CASSSVAGLGTDTQYF
NA	TRBV9	TRBJ2-3	NA	TGTGCCAGCAGCGTAGGGACTCTCCCTAGCACAGATACGCAGTATTTT	CASSVGTLPSTDTQYF
NA	TRBV4-1	TRBJ1-1	NA	TGCGCCAGCAGCCAACTACAGGGTGGAAGGGAAGCTTTCTTT	CASSQLQGGREAFF
NA	TRBV7-9	TRBJ2-7	NA	TGTGCCAGCAGCAGGAGCTCCTACGAGCAGTACTTC	CASSRSSYEQYF
NA	TRBV5-4	TRBJ1-2	TRBD1	TGTGCCAGCAGCTTGGATAGGGGACAGCTAACTAACTATGGCTACACCTTC	CASSLDRGQLTNYGYTF
NA	TRBV3-1/TRBV3-2	TRBJ1-3	NA	TGTGCCAGCAGCCAAGAGGGGGGGCGCGGGAACACCATATATTTT	CASSQEGGRGNTIYF
once	TRBV2	TRBJ2-5	TRBD2	TGTGCCAGCAGCTACGGCCCGGGACTAGCGAAAGAGACCCAGTACTTC	CASSYGPGLAKETQYF
NA	TRBV18	TRBJ2-3	NA	TGTGCCAGCTCAGTTTCAGGGAACACAGATACGCAGTATTTT	CASSVSGNTDTQYF
NA	TRBV11-3	TRBJ2-7	TRBD1	TGTGCCAGCAGCCCCGGGGGACAGGCCTTCTACGAGCAGTACTTC	CASSPGGQAFYEQYF
once	TRBV11-2	TRBJ2-3	NA	TGTGCCAGCAGCTCTTCACGAGGGGGTGATACGCAGTATTTT	CASSSSRGGDTQYF
NA	TRBV5-1	TRBJ2-2	NA	TGCGCCAGCAGCATGGCCGGGGACACCGGGGAGCTGTTTTTT	CASSMAGDTGELFF